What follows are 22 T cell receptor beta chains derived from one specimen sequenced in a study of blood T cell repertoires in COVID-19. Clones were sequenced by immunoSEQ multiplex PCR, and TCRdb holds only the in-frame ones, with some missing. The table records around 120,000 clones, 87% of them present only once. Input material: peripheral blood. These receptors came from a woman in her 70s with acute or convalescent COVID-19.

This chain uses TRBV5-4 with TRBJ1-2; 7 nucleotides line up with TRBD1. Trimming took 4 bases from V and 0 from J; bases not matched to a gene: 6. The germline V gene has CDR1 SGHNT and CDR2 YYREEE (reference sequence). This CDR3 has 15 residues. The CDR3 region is CASSPDRAANYGYTF. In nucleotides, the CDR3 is TGTGCCAGCAGCCCCGACAGGGCAGCTAACTATGGCTACACCTTC.

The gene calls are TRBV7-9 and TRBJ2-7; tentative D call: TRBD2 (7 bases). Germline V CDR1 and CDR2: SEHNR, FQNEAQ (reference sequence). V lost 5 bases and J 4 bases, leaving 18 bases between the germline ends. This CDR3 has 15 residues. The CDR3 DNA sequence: TGTGCCAGCAGCCCGCGGGGGAAACAGGGTTACGAGCAGTACTTC. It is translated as CASSPRGKQGYEQYF.

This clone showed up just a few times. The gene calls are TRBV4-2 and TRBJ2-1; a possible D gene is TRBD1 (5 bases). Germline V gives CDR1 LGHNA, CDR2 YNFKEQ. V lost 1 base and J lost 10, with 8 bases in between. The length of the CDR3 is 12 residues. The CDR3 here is CASSQVGEEQFF. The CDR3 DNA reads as TGTGCCAGCAGCCAAGTAGGGGAAGAGCAGTTCTTC.

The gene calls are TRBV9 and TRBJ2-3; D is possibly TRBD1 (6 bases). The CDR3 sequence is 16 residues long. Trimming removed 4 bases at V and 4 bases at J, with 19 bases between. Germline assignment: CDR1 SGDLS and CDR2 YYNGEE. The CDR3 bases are TGTGCCAGCAGCCAGGGGATGCGGGTCGGGGCAGATACGCAGTATTTT. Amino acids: CASSQGMRVGADTQYF.

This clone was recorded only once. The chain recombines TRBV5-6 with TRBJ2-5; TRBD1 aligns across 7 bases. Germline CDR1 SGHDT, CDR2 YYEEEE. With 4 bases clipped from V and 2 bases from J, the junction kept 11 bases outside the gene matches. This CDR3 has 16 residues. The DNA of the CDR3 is TGTGCCAGCAGCACTTCCGGGACAGCGCGTCAAGAGACCCAGTACTTC. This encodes CASSTSGTARQETQYF.

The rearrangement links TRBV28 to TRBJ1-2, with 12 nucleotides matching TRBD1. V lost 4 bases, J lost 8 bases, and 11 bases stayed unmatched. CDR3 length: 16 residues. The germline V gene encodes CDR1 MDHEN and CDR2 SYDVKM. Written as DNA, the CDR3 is TGTGCCAGCAGTTCCACGCCGGGACAGGGGGCGAACGGCTACACCTTC. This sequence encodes CASSSTPGQGANGYTF.

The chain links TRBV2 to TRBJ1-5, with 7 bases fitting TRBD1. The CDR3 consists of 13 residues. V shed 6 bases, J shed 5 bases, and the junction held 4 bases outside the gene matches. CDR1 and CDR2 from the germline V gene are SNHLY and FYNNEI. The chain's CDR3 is CASRIQGDQPQHF. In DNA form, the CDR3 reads TGTGCCAGCAGAATCCAGGGGGATCAGCCCCAGCATTTT. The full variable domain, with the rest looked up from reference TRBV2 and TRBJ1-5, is EPEVTQTPSHQVTQMGQEVILRCVPISNHLYFYWYRQILGQKVEFLVSFYNNEISEKSEIFDDQFSVERPDGSNFTLKIRSTKLEDSAMYFCASRIQGDQPQHFGDGTRLSIL.

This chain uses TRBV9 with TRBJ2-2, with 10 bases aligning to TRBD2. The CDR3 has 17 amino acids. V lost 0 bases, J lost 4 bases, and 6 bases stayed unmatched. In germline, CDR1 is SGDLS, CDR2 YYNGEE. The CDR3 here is CASSVGAGGPGTGELFF. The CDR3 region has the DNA TGTGCCAGCAGCGTAGGAGCGGGGGGGCCTGGCACCGGGGAGCTGTTTTTT.

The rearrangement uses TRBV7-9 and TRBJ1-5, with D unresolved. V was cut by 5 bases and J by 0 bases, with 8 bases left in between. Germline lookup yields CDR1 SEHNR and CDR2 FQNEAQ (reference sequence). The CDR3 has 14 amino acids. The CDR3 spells CASSGDYSNQPQHF. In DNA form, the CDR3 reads TGTGCCAGCAGCGGAGATTATAGCAATCAGCCCCAGCATTTT.

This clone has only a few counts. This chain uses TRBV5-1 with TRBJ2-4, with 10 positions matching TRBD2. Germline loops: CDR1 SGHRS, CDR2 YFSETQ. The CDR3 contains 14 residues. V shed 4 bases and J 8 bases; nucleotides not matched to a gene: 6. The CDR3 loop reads CASSLGLARDIQYF. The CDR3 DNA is TGCGCCAGCAGCCTGGGACTAGCGCGGGACATTCAGTACTTC.

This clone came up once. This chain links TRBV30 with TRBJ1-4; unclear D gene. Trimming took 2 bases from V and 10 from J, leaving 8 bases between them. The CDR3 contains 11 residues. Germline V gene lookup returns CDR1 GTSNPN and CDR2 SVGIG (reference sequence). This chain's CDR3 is CAWSPSGKLFF. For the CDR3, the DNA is TGTGCCTGGAGTCCGAGCGGAAAACTGTTTTTT.

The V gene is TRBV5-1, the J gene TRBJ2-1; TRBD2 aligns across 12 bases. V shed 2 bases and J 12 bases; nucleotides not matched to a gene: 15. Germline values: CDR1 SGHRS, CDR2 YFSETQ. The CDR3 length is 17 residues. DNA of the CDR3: TGCGCCAGCAGCTTACTAGCGGGGGGCCCCCTTACAATGGGGCAGTTCTTC. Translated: CASSLLAGGPLTMGQFF.

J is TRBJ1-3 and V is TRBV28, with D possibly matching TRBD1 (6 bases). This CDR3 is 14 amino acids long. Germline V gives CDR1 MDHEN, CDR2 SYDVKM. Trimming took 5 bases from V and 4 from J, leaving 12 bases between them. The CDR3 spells CASSPGQLGNTIYF. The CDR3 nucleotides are TGTGCCAGCAGTCCCGGACAGCTAGGAAACACCATATATTTT.

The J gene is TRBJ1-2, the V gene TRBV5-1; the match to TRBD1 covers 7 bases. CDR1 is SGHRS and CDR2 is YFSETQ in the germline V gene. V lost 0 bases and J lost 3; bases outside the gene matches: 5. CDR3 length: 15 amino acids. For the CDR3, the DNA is TGCGCCAGCAGCTTGGAACAGGGGTACTACTATGGCTACACCTTC. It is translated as CASSLEQGYYYGYTF.

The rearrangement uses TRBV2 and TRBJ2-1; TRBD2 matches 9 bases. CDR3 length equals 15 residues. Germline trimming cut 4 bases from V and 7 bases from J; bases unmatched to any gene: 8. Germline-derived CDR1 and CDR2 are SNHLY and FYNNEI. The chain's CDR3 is CASSAIAGAQNEQFF. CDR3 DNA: TGTGCCAGCAGTGCGATAGCGGGGGCGCAAAATGAGCAGTTCTTC.

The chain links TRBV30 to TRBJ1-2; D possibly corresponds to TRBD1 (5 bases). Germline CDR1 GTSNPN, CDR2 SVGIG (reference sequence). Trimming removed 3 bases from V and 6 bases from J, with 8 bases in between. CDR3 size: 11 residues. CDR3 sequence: CAWRARDGYTF. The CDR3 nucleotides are TGTGCCTGGAGGGCCAGGGATGGCTACACCTTC.

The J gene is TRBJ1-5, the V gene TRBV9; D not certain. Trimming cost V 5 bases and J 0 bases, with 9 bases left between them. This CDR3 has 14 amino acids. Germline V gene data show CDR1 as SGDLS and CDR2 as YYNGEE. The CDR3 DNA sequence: TGTGCCAGCAGTCCAAGCCTTAGCAATCAGCCCCAGCATTTT. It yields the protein CASSPSLSNQPQHF.

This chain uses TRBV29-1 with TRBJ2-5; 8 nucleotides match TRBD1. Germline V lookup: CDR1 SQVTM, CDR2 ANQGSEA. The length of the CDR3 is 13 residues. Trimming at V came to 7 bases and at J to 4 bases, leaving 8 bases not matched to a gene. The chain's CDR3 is CSAETGAGETQYF. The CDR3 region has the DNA TGCAGCGCTGAGACAGGGGCAGGAGAGACCCAGTACTTC.

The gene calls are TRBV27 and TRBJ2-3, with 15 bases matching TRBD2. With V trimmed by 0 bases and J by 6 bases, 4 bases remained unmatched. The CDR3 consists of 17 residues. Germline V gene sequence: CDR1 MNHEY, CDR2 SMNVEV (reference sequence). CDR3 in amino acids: CASSLSGLAGGPDTQYF. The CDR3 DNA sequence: TGTGCCAGCAGTTTATCTGGACTAGCGGGGGGGCCGGATACGCAGTATTTT.

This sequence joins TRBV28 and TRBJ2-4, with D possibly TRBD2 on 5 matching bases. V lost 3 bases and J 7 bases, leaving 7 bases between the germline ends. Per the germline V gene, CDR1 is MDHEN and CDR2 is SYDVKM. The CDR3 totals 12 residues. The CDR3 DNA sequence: TGTGCCAGCAGTTTCTGGGAGAACATTCAGTACTTC. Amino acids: CASSFWENIQYF.

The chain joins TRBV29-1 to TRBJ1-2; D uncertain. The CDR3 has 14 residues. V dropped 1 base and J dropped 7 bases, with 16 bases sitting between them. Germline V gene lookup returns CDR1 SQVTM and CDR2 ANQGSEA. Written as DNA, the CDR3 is TGCAGCGTTGAAGGCGGAGAGGGTAAGGGTGGCTACACCTTC. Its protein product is CSVEGGEGKGGYTF.

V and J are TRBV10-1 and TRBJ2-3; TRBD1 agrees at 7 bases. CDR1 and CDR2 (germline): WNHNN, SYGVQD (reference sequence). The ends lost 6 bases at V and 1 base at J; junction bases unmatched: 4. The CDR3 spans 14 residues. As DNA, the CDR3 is TGCGCCAGCAGCGAAGGACAGGGCACAGATACGCAGTATTTT. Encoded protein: CASSEGQGTDTQYF.